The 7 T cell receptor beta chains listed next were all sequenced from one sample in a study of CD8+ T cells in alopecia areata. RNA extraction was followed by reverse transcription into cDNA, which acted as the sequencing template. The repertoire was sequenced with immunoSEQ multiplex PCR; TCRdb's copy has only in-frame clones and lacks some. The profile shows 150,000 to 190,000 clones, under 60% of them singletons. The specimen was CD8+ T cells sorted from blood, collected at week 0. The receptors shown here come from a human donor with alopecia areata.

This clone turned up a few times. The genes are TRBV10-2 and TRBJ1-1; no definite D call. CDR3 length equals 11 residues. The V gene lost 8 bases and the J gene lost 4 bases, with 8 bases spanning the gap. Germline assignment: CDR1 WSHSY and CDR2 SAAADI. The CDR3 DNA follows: TGCGCCAGCTCTCACGGCACTGAAGCTTTCTTT. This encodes CASSHGTEAFF.

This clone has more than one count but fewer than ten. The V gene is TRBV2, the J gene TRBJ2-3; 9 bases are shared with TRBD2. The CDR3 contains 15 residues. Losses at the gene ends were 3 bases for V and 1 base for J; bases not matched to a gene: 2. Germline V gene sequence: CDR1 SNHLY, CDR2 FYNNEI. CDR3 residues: CASSDLAGGTDTQYF. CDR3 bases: TGTGCCAGCAGTGACTTAGCGGGGGGCACAGATACGCAGTATTTT.

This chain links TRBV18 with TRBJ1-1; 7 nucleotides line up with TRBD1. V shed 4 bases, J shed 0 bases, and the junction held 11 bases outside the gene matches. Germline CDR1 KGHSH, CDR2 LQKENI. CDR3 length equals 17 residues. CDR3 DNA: TGTGCCAGCTCACGGGTCCTCACAGGGGTGATGAACACTGAAGCTTTCTTT. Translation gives CASSRVLTGVMNTEAFF.

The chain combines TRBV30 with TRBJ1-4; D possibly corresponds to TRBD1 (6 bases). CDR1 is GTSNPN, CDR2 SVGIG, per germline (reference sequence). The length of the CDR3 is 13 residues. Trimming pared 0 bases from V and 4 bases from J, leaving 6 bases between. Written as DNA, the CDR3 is TGTGCCTGGAGTGTACAGGGTAATGAAAAACTGTTTTTT. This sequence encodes CAWSVQGNEKLFF.

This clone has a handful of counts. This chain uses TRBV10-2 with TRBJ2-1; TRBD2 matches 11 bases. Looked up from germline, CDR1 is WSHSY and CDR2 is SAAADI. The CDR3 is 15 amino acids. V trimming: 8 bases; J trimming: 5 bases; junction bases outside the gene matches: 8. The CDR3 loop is CASEPGTSGHNEQFF. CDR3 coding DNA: TGCGCCAGCGAACCCGGGACTAGCGGCCACAATGAGCAGTTCTTC.

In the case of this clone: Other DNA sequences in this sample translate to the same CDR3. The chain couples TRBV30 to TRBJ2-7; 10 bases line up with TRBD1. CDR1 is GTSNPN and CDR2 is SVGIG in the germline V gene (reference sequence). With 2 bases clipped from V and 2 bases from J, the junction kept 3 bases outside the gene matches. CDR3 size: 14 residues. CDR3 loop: CAWSLGQGTYEQYF. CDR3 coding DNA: TGTGCCTGGAGTTTGGGACAGGGGACCTACGAGCAGTACTTC. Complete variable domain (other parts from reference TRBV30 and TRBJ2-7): SQTIHQWPATLVQPVGSPLSLECTVEGTSNPNLYWYRQAAGRGLQLLFYSVGIGQISSEVPQNLSASRPQDRQFILSSKKLLLSDSGFYLCAWSLGQGTYEQYFGPGTRLTVT.

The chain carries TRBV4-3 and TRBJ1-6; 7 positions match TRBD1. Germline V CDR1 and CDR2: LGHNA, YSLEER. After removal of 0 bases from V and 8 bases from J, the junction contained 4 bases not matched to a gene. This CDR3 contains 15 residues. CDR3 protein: CASSQDWRGHSPLHF. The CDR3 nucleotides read TGCGCCAGCAGCCAAGATTGGAGGGGGCATTCACCCCTCCACTTT.